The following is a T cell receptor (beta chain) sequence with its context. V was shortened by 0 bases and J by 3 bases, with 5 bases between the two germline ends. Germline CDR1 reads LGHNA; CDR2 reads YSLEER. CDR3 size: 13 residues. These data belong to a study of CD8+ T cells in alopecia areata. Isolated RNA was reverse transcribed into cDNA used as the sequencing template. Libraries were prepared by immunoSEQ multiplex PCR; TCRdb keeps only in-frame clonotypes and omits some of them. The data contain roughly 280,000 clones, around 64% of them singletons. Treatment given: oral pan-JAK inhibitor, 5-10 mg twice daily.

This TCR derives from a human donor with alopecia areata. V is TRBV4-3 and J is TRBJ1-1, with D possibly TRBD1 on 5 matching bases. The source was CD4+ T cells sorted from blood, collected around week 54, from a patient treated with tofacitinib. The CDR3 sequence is CASSQEGDTEAFF. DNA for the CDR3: TGCGCCAGCAGCCAAGAGGGGGACACTGAAGCTTTCTTT.